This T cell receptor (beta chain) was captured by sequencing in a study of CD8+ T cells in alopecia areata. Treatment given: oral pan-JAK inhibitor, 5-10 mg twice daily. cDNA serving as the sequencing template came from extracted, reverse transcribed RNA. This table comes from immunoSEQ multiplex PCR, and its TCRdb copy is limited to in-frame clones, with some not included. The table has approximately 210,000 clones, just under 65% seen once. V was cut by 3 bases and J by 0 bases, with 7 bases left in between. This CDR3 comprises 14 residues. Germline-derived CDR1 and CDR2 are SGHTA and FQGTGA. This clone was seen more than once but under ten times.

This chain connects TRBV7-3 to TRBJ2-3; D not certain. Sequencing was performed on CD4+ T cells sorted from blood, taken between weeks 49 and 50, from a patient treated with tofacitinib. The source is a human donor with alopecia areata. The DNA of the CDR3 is TGTGCCAGCAGCTTCCAAGCAAGCACAGATACGCAGTATTTT. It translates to CASSFQASTDTQYF. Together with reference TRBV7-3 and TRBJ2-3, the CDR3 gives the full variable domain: GAGVSQTPSNKVTEKGKYVELRCDPISGHTALYWYRQSLGQGPEFLIYFQGTGAADDSGLPNDRFFAVRPEGSVSTLKIQRTERGDSAVYLCASSFQASTDTQYFGPGTRLTVL.